The clone carrying this T cell receptor beta chain has at least ten counts. What it recognizes is unknown. The data belong to a study of T-cell reconstitution after alpha-beta-depleted transplantation in children. Preparation of the TCRbeta library involved a method that used unique molecular identifiers. One entry per CDR3 protein, called by TCRdb with MiXCR from the PCR reads. This sample has 600,000 to 700,000 distinct CDR3 sequences, with around 12% found just once. General study findings and limits: It was surviving recipient T cells and thymic progenitors that gave some patients high TCRbeta diversity at day 60.

This specimen was PBMCs, taken before TCRalphabeta/CD19-depleted stem cell transplant. This sequence originates from a girl aged 2 to 10 with congenital amegakaryocytic thrombocytopenia, due to receive a stem cell transplant.

CDR3 amino acids: CSVIQETQYF. CDR3 coding DNA: TGCAGCGTAATACAAGAGACCCAGTACTTC. The rearrangement joins TRBV29-1 to TRBJ2-5; D is uncertain. Trimming pared 6 bases from V and 2 bases from J, leaving 4 bases between. The germline gives CDR1 SQVTM, CDR2 ANQGSEA. There are 10 residues in the CDR3.